The rows below give T cell receptor beta chains drawn from one sample of a study of cytomegalovirus exposure and HLA in healthy donors. The assay was immunoSEQ multiplex PCR, and TCRdb's table has in-frame clones only and misses some. Here the sample spans about 130,000 clones, about 86% being singletons. The specimen sequenced was PBMCs. These receptors all come from a man aged 18 to 35 in good health and CMV-seronegative. Both conserved end residues are part of each CDR3. Fields, in order: D gene, V gene, CDR3 length, J gene, clone size, CDR3 protein, CDR3 DNA. The D gene is left open where the match is weak. Rows may omit the clone size; those that give it use once, few, many or a size class.

D: .
V: TRBV28
length: 16
J: TRBJ1-5
size: few
CDR3: CASSRIKLVADQPQHF
DNA: TGTGCCAGCAGCCGCATAAAACTGGTTGCGGATCAGCCCCAGCATTTT

D: .
V: TRBV19
length: 14
J: TRBJ1-2
size: .
CDR3: CASIGRGVLYGYTF
DNA: TGTGCCAGTATCGGGCGGGGGGTACTCTATGGCTACACCTTC

D: .
V: TRBV4-3
length: 13
J: TRBJ1-4
size: few
CDR3: CASSHSRVRKLFF
DNA: TGCGCCAGCAGCCATTCGAGGGTTCGGAAACTGTTTTTT

D: TRBD2
V: TRBV9
length: 16
J: TRBJ2-5
size: .
CDR3: CASSVEVAGGRETQYF
DNA: TGTGCCAGCAGCGTAGAGGTAGCGGGGGGGCGGGAGACCCAGTACTTC

D: TRBD1
V: TRBV6-5
length: 15
J: TRBJ1-1
size: .
CDR3: CASSYADRGSTEAFF
DNA: TGTGCCAGCAGTTACGCAGACAGGGGTTCCACTGAAGCTTTCTTT

D: .
V: TRBV18
length: 11
J: TRBJ1-2
size: .
CDR3: CASSPEGRTVF
DNA: TGTGCCAGCTCACCGGAGGGGCGGACCGTCTTC

D: .
V: TRBV5-8
length: 17
J: TRBJ1-2
size: .
CDR3: CASSAQRGTRVNYGYTF
DNA: TGTGCCAGCAGCGCACAACGGGGGACCAGGGTCAACTATGGCTACACCTTC

D: .
V: TRBV30
length: 14
J: TRBJ1-5
size: .
CDR3: CAWSLDGGRRPQHF
DNA: TGTGCCTGGAGTTTGGACGGGGGAAGACGGCCCCAGCATTTT

D: TRBD1
V: TRBV10-3
length: 13
J: TRBJ2-1
size: .
CDR3: CAIAWDRDYEQFF
DNA: TGTGCCATCGCCTGGGACAGGGACTATGAGCAGTTCTTC

D: TRBD1
V: TRBV4-3
length: 16
J: TRBJ2-7
size: .
CDR3: CASSQDRQGVSYEQYF
DNA: TGCGCCAGCAGCCAAGACCGACAGGGGGTATCCTACGAGCAGTACTTC

D: .
V: TRBV5-6
length: 14
J: TRBJ1-1
size: few
CDR3: CASSFFSQNTEAFF
DNA: TGTGCCAGCAGCTTTTTCAGTCAGAACACTGAAGCTTTCTTT

D: .
V: TRBV6-1
length: 14
J: TRBJ2-6
size: .
CDR3: CASSSGSGANVLTF
DNA: TGTGCCAGCAGCTCAGGGTCTGGGGCCAACGTCCTGACTTTC

D: .
V: TRBV25-1
length: 15
J: TRBJ2-7
size: .
CDR3: CASSRGRGNTYEQYF
DNA: TGTGCCAGCAGTCGTGGTAGGGGTAATACCTACGAGCAGTACTTC

D: .
V: TRBV5-1
length: 15
J: TRBJ2-3
size: .
CDR3: CASSLGGQSTDTQYF
DNA: TGCGCCAGCAGCTTGGGGGGCCAAAGCACAGATACGCAGTATTTT

D: .
V: TRBV7-2
length: 15
J: TRBJ2-7
size: .
CDR3: CASSAAGALRSEQYF
DNA: TGTGCCAGCAGCGCCGCAGGGGCGTTGAGGAGCGAGCAGTACTTC

D: TRBD1
V: TRBV5-6
length: 16
J: TRBJ2-3
size: .
CDR3: CASSVTGVRFTDTQYF
DNA: TGTGCCAGCAGCGTAACAGGGGTCCGTTTCACAGATACGCAGTATTTT

D: TRBD1
V: TRBV5-6
length: 16
J: TRBJ1-5
size: .
CDR3: CASSFRDSYSNQPQHF
DNA: TGTGCCAGCAGCTTCAGGGACAGCTATAGCAATCAGCCCCAGCATTTT

D: TRBD1
V: TRBV5-1
length: 17
J: TRBJ1-3
size: .
CDR3: CASSLGGTGLSGNTIYF
DNA: TGCGCCAGCAGCTTGGGGGGGACAGGACTCTCTGGAAACACCATATATTTT

D: TRBD2
V: TRBV5-4
length: 17
J: TRBJ2-3
size: .
CDR3: CASSLGALAGGTDTQYF
DNA: TGTGCCAGCAGCTTGGGGGCACTAGCGGGGGGGACAGATACGCAGTATTTT

D: TRBD1
V: TRBV30
length: 18
J: TRBJ1-2
size: .
CDR3: CAWRVNPKGWTGLYGYTF
DNA: TGTGCCTGGAGGGTAAATCCTAAGGGGTGGACAGGACTCTATGGCTACACCTTC

D: TRBD2
V: TRBV25-1
length: 15
J: TRBJ2-4
size: .
CDR3: CASSEGLAGFYIQYF
DNA: TGTGCCAGCAGTGAAGGGCTAGCGGGGTTTTACATTCAGTACTTC

D: TRBD1
V: TRBV30
length: 16
J: TRBJ1-5
size: .
CDR3: CAWSTGQGYSNQPQHF
DNA: TGTGCCTGGAGTACCGGACAGGGCTATAGCAATCAGCCCCAGCATTTT

D: .
V: TRBV19
length: 13
J: TRBJ1-1
size: .
CDR3: CASIRGSFSEAFF
DNA: TGTGCCAGTATCCGGGGATCGTTTTCTGAAGCTTTCTTT

D: .
V: TRBV7-9
length: 12
J: TRBJ2-5
size: .
CDR3: CSSSQTRETQYF
DNA: TGTTCCAGCAGCCAGACTAGGGAGACCCAGTACTTC

D: TRBD1
V: TRBV2
length: 15
J: TRBJ1-5
size: .
CDR3: CASSLQGFSNQPQHF
DNA: TGTGCCAGCAGTCTACAGGGGTTTAGCAATCAGCCCCAGCATTTT

D: .
V: TRBV7-2
length: 14
J: TRBJ2-7
size: .
CDR3: CASSLSEGSYEQYF
DNA: TGTGCCAGCAGCCTATCGGAGGGTAGCTACGAGCAGTACTTC

D: TRBD2
V: TRBV5-4
length: 14
J: TRBJ2-1
size: once
CDR3: CASSNNGGNNEQFF
DNA: TGTGCCAGCAGCAATAACGGGGGGAACAATGAGCAGTTCTTC

D: .
V: TRBV27
length: 14
J: TRBJ1-2
size: .
CDR3: CATSAGTPNYGYTF
DNA: TGTGCCACCTCGGCCGGGACACCTAACTATGGCTACACCTTC

D: .
V: TRBV6-1
length: 11
J: TRBJ2-5
size: .
CDR3: CASSPGETQYF
DNA: TGTGCCAGCAGTCCCGGAGAGACCCAGTACTTC

D: TRBD1
V: TRBV6-4
length: 15
J: TRBJ2-3
size: .
CDR3: CASSDGQGSTDTQYF
DNA: TGTGCCAGCAGTGACGGACAGGGGAGCACAGATACGCAGTATTTT

D: TRBD1
V: TRBV19
length: 14
J: TRBJ2-7
size: .
CDR3: CASSRTGGVYEQYF
DNA: TGTGCCAGTAGCCGGACAGGGGGCGTATACGAGCAGTACTTC

D: .
V: TRBV2
length: 17
J: TRBJ1-2
size: .
CDR3: CASDRLTGQLKNYGYTF
DNA: TGTGCCAGCGATAGATTAACCGGACAACTAAAGAACTATGGCTACACCTTC

D: TRBD2
V: TRBV13
length: 18
J: TRBJ2-3
size: .
CDR3: CASSLGLAGGPVMDTQYF
DNA: TGTGCCAGCAGCTTGGGACTAGCGGGGGGGCCAGTTATGGATACGCAGTATTTT

D: TRBD1
V: TRBV19
length: 14
J: TRBJ1-1
size: .
CDR3: CASNARQGTIEAFF
DNA: TGTGCCAGTAATGCTCGACAGGGGACCATTGAAGCTTTCTTT

D: .
V: TRBV7-8
length: 16
J: TRBJ1-1
size: .
CDR3: CASRKKQQGPHTEAFF
DNA: TGTGCCAGCAGAAAAAAACAACAGGGCCCCCACACTGAAGCTTTCTTT

D: .
V: TRBV4-1
length: 11
J: TRBJ1-5
size: .
CDR3: CASSQSDRIHF
DNA: TGCGCCAGCAGCCAATCGGACAGAATCCATTTT

D: TRBD1
V: TRBV5-6
length: 17
J: TRBJ1-1
size: few
CDR3: CASSLAVGQGAWAEAFF
DNA: TGTGCCAGCAGCTTGGCCGTAGGGCAGGGGGCTTGGGCTGAAGCTTTCTTT

D: .
V: TRBV4-1
length: 13
J: TRBJ2-7
size: .
CDR3: CASSQEGRYEQYF
DNA: TGCGCCAGCAGCCAAGAGGGCAGATACGAGCAGTACTTC

D: .
V: TRBV15
length: 15
J: TRBJ2-5
size: .
CDR3: CATSRVTGDGETQYF
DNA: TGTGCCACCAGCAGAGTGACCGGGGATGGGGAGACCCAGTACTTC

D: .
V: TRBV5-4
length: 17
J: TRBJ1-6
size: few
CDR3: CASSLEQAPGGNSPLHF
DNA: TGTGCCAGCAGCTTGGAACAGGCCCCAGGTGGGAATTCACCCCTCCACTTT

D: .
V: TRBV9
length: 15
J: TRBJ2-6
size: .
CDR3: CASSVELLGANVLTF
DNA: TGTGCCAGCAGCGTAGAGCTGTTAGGGGCCAACGTCCTGACTTTC

D: .
V: TRBV7-9
length: 12
J: TRBJ1-2
size: .
CDR3: CACINEGYGYTF
DNA: TGTGCCTGCATAAATGAGGGCTATGGCTACACCTTC

D: .
V: TRBV4-1
length: 15
J: TRBJ1-2
size: .
CDR3: CASSQVYRENYGYTF
DNA: TGCGCCAGCAGCCAAGTCTACAGGGAAAACTATGGCTACACCTTC

D: .
V: TRBV5-1
length: 14
J: TRBJ1-1
size: .
CDR3: CASSPQVGNTEAFF
DNA: TGCGCCAGCAGCCCACAGGTAGGGAACACTGAAGCTTTCTTT

D: .
V: TRBV2
length: 16
J: TRBJ1-3
size: .
CDR3: CASASLGPSSGNTIYF
DNA: TGTGCCAGCGCCTCCCTGGGGCCTTCAAGTGGAAACACCATATATTTT

D: .
V: TRBV5-1
length: 13
J: TRBJ2-7
size: .
CDR3: CASSPRGDYEQYF
DNA: TGCGCCAGCAGCCCCCGCGGGGACTACGAGCAGTACTTC

D: .
V: TRBV19
length: 15
J: TRBJ1-4
size: once
CDR3: CASSTDRSANEKLFF
DNA: TGTGCCAGTAGTACTGACAGATCGGCTAATGAAAAACTGTTTTTT

D: TRBD1
V: TRBV5-4
length: 16
J: TRBJ1-1
size: .
CDR3: CASSPSVAGGYAEAFF
DNA: TGTGCCAGCAGCCCATCGGTGGCAGGGGGGTACGCTGAAGCTTTCTTT

D: TRBD1
V: TRBV7-2
length: 13
J: TRBJ1-6
size: .
CDR3: CAKRTGRNSPLHF
DNA: TGTGCCAAGAGGACAGGGCGGAATTCACCCCTCCACTTT

D: .
V: TRBV5-1
length: 14
J: TRBJ1-6
size: .
CDR3: CASSLTQGMSPLHF
DNA: TGCGCCAGCAGCCTCACGCAGGGCATGTCACCCCTCCACTTT

D: TRBD1
V: TRBV4-3
length: 19
J: TRBJ1-3
size: few
CDR3: CASSQGPGQVFNSGNTIYF
DNA: TGCGCCAGCAGCCAAGGTCCGGGACAGGTATTCAACTCTGGAAACACCATATATTTT

D: TRBD1
V: TRBV11-2
length: 15
J: TRBJ1-4
size: .
CDR3: CASSANRGGNEKLFF
DNA: TGTGCCAGCAGCGCTAACAGGGGAGGTAATGAAAAACTGTTTTTT

D: .
V: TRBV6-1
length: 11
J: TRBJ1-1
size: .
CDR3: CASRRNTEAFF
DNA: TGTGCCAGCAGGCGGAACACTGAAGCTTTCTTT